A selection of T cell receptor beta chains follows, all from one sample in a study of blood T cell repertoires in COVID-19. The data were produced by immunoSEQ multiplex PCR, yet TCRdb's version contains in-frame clones alone and is incomplete. The repertoire holds 250,000 to 300,000 clones, with roughly nine tenths as singletons. Sequencing was performed on PBMCs or T cells enriched from blood (not recorded which). These receptors all come from a human donor in a cohort exposed to, infected with or recovered from COVID-19 (not recorded which). The donor label of this sample is uncertain. Both conserved end residues are trimmed from each CDR3. Each record gives: V gene, D gene, J gene, CDR3 protein. The D gene is left open where the match is weak.

V: TRBV6-5
D: NA
J: TRBJ2-7
CDR3: ASRAGGSYEQY

V: TRBV15
D: NA
J: TRBJ1-4
CDR3: ATSRDGGATNEKLF

V: TRBV7-9
D: TRBD2
J: TRBJ2-5
CDR3: ASSPGLAVVETQY

V: TRBV10-1
D: NA
J: TRBJ2-7
CDR3: ASSELGLAQY

V: TRBV5-6
D: NA
J: TRBJ2-7
CDR3: ASSLAGEQY

V: TRBV19
D: TRBD1
J: TRBJ1-6
CDR3: ASSTQTGVNSPLH

V: TRBV4-2
D: NA
J: TRBJ1-2
CDR3: ASSQGGGGYGYT

V: TRBV3-1/TRBV3-2
D: NA
J: TRBJ2-7
CDR3: ASSQSSYEQY

V: TRBV19
D: NA
J: TRBJ1-1
CDR3: ASSSLLNTEAF

V: TRBV7-9
D: TRBD1
J: TRBJ1-6
CDR3: ASSRAGTGGLFSPLH

V: TRBV2
D: NA
J: TRBJ1-1
CDR3: ASSGRGEAF

V: TRBV30
D: NA
J: TRBJ1-2
CDR3: AWSKGVLVYGYT

V: TRBV3-1/TRBV3-2
D: NA
J: TRBJ2-5
CDR3: ASSHLETQY

V: TRBV12-3/TRBV12-4
D: NA
J: TRBJ1-3
CDR3: ASSLYMAMD

V: TRBV18
D: TRBD2
J: TRBJ2-1
CDR3: ASSPGGSSLDEQF

V: TRBV5-1
D: NA
J: TRBJ2-5
CDR3: ASSNQETQY

V: TRBV7-9
D: NA
J: TRBJ1-1
CDR3: ASSLEGRGEAF

V: TRBV4-2
D: NA
J: TRBJ1-6
CDR3: ASSQDIENSPLH

V: TRBV27
D: NA
J: TRBJ2-7
CDR3: ASSLSIGGYEQY

V: TRBV24-1
D: NA
J: TRBJ2-7
CDR3: ATSDSTAGQY

V: TRBV7-9
D: NA
J: TRBJ1-5
CDR3: ASSSSGSGGNQPQH

V: TRBV19
D: TRBD1
J: TRBJ1-2
CDR3: ASSINQNRGRKGYT

V: TRBV19
D: NA
J: TRBJ2-3
CDR3: ATRRGTTDTQY

V: TRBV9
D: TRBD2
J: TRBJ2-4
CDR3: ASSVALAGAKNIQY

V: TRBV7-3
D: TRBD2
J: TRBJ2-2
CDR3: ASSLKLTSPGELF

V: TRBV4-1
D: TRBD1
J: TRBJ1-1
CDR3: ASSQPTTGARNTEAF

V: TRBV10-3
D: TRBD1
J: TRBJ2-1
CDR3: AISYDRGSSYNEQF

V: TRBV3-1/TRBV3-2
D: TRBD2
J: TRBJ2-2
CDR3: ASSLKGLAGLTGELF

V: TRBV5-6
D: NA
J: TRBJ2-2
CDR3: ASSRGQTGELF

V: TRBV11-1
D: NA
J: TRBJ1-1
CDR3: ASSFGRNTEAF

V: TRBV27
D: TRBD1
J: TRBJ1-2
CDR3: ASSGYRGDYGYT

V: TRBV5-1
D: NA
J: TRBJ1-2
CDR3: ASSLSGDEGYT

V: TRBV3-1/TRBV3-2
D: TRBD1
J: TRBJ1-4
CDR3: ASSPKGQGFFPNEKLF

V: TRBV7-9
D: NA
J: TRBJ1-5
CDR3: ASSSPGNSNQPQH

V: TRBV5-6
D: TRBD2
J: TRBJ2-4
CDR3: ASSLGGGRVLD

V: TRBV9
D: TRBD1
J: TRBJ1-3
CDR3: ASSVTGAISGNTIY

V: TRBV27
D: TRBD1
J: TRBJ1-2
CDR3: ASSLKNRGPYYGYT

V: TRBV5-1
D: NA
J: TRBJ1-6
CDR3: ASSLAYDSPLH

V: TRBV6-1
D: NA
J: TRBJ1-4
CDR3: ASSEWREKLF

V: TRBV6-5
D: NA
J: TRBJ1-1
CDR3: ASSSRFGTEAF

V: TRBV2
D: NA
J: TRBJ1-6
CDR3: ASSGQGLRNSPLH

V: TRBV19
D: TRBD2
J: TRBJ2-5
CDR3: ASSNSGGAQTQY

V: TRBV7-9
D: NA
J: TRBJ1-1
CDR3: ASSPNTGVEAF

V: TRBV5-1
D: NA
J: TRBJ2-1
CDR3: ASSPTGFNEQF

V: TRBV7-8
D: TRBD1
J: TRBJ2-6
CDR3: ASSLEWGQGGAGANVLT

V: TRBV7-8
D: NA
J: TRBJ2-1
CDR3: ASSERRAPNNEQF

V: TRBV7-2
D: TRBD2
J: TRBJ2-4
CDR3: ASSFPGMTGGYGIQY